This T cell receptor beta chain was retrieved from a study of cytotoxic CD8 clonotypes in ibrutinib-treated CLL. Study results and limitations: Against age-matched healthy donors, baseline clonality ran higher and tracked circulating CD8+ T-cell counts. The study found public clonotypes uncommon, contracting or stable on treatment. Upon ibrutinib response clonality rose, and upon progression it fell back toward baseline.

CDR1 and CDR2 (germline): SGHDT, YYEEEE. Unmatched junction bases numbered 7, after V lost 0 bases and J lost 1 base. This CDR3 spans 17 amino acids. Clones were sequenced by immunoSEQ multiplex PCR, and TCRdb holds only the in-frame ones, with some missing. The repertoire has more than 150,000 clones, approximately 72% of them found once; the top ten carry roughly 13%. With regard to this clone: Its cognate antigen is unknown.

The clonotype was recovered from a human donor with chronic lymphocytic leukemia. This rearrangement joins TRBV5-6 to TRBJ2-1; the match to TRBD1 covers 7 bases. The sample consisted of PBMCs, taken after 24 months of ibrutinib treatment. Written as DNA, the CDR3 is TGTGCCAGCAGCTTGGTGGGGAGACAGGGATCCTACAATGAGCAGTTCTTC. It codes for CASSLVGRQGSYNEQFF.